This is a list of T cell receptor beta chains from one sample in a study of shared clonotypes between healthy human individuals. Method: immunoSEQ multiplex PCR; TCRdb's copy keeps in-frame clones and lacks some. The repertoire has over 850,000 clones, around 82% of them found once; the top ten carry 0.61%. Sequencing input: memory CD4+ T cells from PBMCs. The receptors derive from a man between 18 and 29 years old in good health. Some clones in this sample may be carry-over from other donors' samples. CDR3s include the opening cysteine and the closing phenylalanine or tryptophan. The D gene is left open where the match is weak. The size entry is marked missing in some rows and otherwise reads once, few, many or a size class.

clone_size: -
v_call: TRBV21-1
j_call: TRBJ1-5
d_call: -
cdr3_aa: CASKPTTANNQPQHF
cdr3_nt: TGTGCCAGCAAGCCCACAACAGCTAACAATCAGCCCCAGCATTTT

clone_size: -
v_call: TRBV7-2
j_call: TRBJ2-2
d_call: -
cdr3_aa: CASSSRAGTSVGELFF
cdr3_nt: TGTGCCAGCAGCTCTCGGGCAGGGACCAGTGTGGGGGAGCTGTTTTTT

clone_size: few
v_call: TRBV6-1
j_call: TRBJ2-1
d_call: TRBD2
cdr3_aa: CASSEEWLAENEQFF
cdr3_nt: TGTGCCAGCAGTGAAGAGTGGCTAGCGGAGAATGAGCAGTTCTTC

clone_size: -
v_call: TRBV29-1
j_call: TRBJ2-3
d_call: TRBD1
cdr3_aa: CSVSQGASTDTQYF
cdr3_nt: TGCAGCGTATCACAGGGGGCTAGCACAGATACGCAGTATTTT

clone_size: -
v_call: TRBV6-6
j_call: TRBJ2-2
d_call: -
cdr3_aa: CATTFRGPTFTGELFF
cdr3_nt: TGTGCCACCACTTTCAGGGGACCCACCTTCACCGGGGAGCTGTTTTTT

clone_size: -
v_call: TRBV6-1
j_call: TRBJ2-5
d_call: -
cdr3_aa: CASSLLGSVETQYF
cdr3_nt: TGTGCCAGCAGTTTACTAGGAAGTGTAGAGACCCAGTACTTC

clone_size: -
v_call: TRBV7-2
j_call: TRBJ2-4
d_call: TRBD2
cdr3_aa: CASSLLAGGPDIQYF
cdr3_nt: TGTGCCAGCAGCTTACTAGCGGGAGGGCCGGACATTCAGTACTTC

clone_size: -
v_call: TRBV5-4
j_call: TRBJ2-7
d_call: TRBD2
cdr3_aa: CASSIGTRSEQYF
cdr3_nt: TGTGCCAGCAGCATCGGGACTAGATCCGAGCAGTACTTC

clone_size: -
v_call: TRBV28
j_call: TRBJ1-1
d_call: -
cdr3_aa: CASSTSAGVTEAFF
cdr3_nt: TGTGCCAGCAGTACCTCGGCAGGGGTGACTGAAGCTTTCTTT

clone_size: -
v_call: TRBV7-3
j_call: TRBJ2-2
d_call: -
cdr3_aa: CASSLTPGTPTGELFF
cdr3_nt: TGTGCCAGCAGCTTAACGCCGGGGACCCCTACCGGGGAGCTGTTTTTT

clone_size: once
v_call: TRBV27
j_call: TRBJ1-1
d_call: -
cdr3_aa: CASSLRGMNTEAFF
cdr3_nt: TGTGCCAGCAGTTTACGGGGTATGAACACTGAAGCTTTCTTT

clone_size: -
v_call: TRBV9
j_call: TRBJ2-3
d_call: TRBD2
cdr3_aa: CASSRDGRITDTQYF
cdr3_nt: TGTGCCAGCAGCCGGGACGGGAGGATCACAGATACGCAGTATTTT

clone_size: -
v_call: TRBV28
j_call: TRBJ1-6
d_call: -
cdr3_aa: CAIRASYNSPLHF
cdr3_nt: TGTGCCATTAGGGCGTCCTACAATTCACCCCTCCACTTT

clone_size: -
v_call: TRBV10-1
j_call: TRBJ2-3
d_call: TRBD2
cdr3_aa: CASSGGGVRDTQYF
cdr3_nt: TGCGCCAGCAGCGGGGGGGGTGTAAGAGATACGCAGTATTTT

clone_size: once
v_call: TRBV2
j_call: TRBJ2-7
d_call: TRBD2
cdr3_aa: CASSENGGSGEQYF
cdr3_nt: TGTGCCAGCAGTGAAAACGGCGGGAGTGGAGAGCAGTACTTC

clone_size: -
v_call: TRBV11-2
j_call: TRBJ2-7
d_call: -
cdr3_aa: CASSLGQHAGEQYF
cdr3_nt: TGTGCCAGCAGCTTAGGACAACACGCGGGAGAGCAGTACTTC

clone_size: -
v_call: TRBV19
j_call: TRBJ1-2
d_call: TRBD1
cdr3_aa: CASSIKGTALLNYGYTF
cdr3_nt: TGTGCCAGTAGTATCAAGGGGACAGCCCTATTAAACTATGGCTACACCTTC

clone_size: -
v_call: TRBV11-2
j_call: TRBJ2-3
d_call: -
cdr3_aa: CASSLVVQGPTDTQYF
cdr3_nt: TGTGCCAGCAGCTTAGTGGTTCAGGGCCCCACAGATACGCAGTATTTT

clone_size: -
v_call: TRBV11-2
j_call: TRBJ2-3
d_call: TRBD2
cdr3_aa: CASSGGLATDTQYF
cdr3_nt: TGTGCCAGCAGCGGAGGACTAGCAACAGATACGCAGTATTTT

clone_size: -
v_call: TRBV28
j_call: TRBJ2-5
d_call: TRBD1
cdr3_aa: CASSSTQGRETQYF
cdr3_nt: TGTGCCAGCAGTTCTACACAGGGGAGAGAGACCCAGTACTTC

clone_size: -
v_call: TRBV2
j_call: TRBJ1-4
d_call: -
cdr3_aa: CASSENRAVGEKLFF
cdr3_nt: TGTGCCAGCAGTGAGAACAGGGCAGTAGGTGAAAAACTGTTTTTT

clone_size: -
v_call: TRBV6-1
j_call: TRBJ2-2
d_call: -
cdr3_aa: CASSAPGSPNTGELFF
cdr3_nt: TGTGCCAGCAGTGCCCCAGGATCCCCGAACACCGGGGAGCTGTTTTTT

clone_size: -
v_call: TRBV5-1
j_call: TRBJ1-4
d_call: -
cdr3_aa: CASRRTVVSNEKLFF
cdr3_nt: TGCGCCAGCAGGCGGACAGTTGTGAGTAACGAAAAACTGTTTTTT

clone_size: few
v_call: TRBV5-5
j_call: TRBJ1-1
d_call: -
cdr3_aa: CASSLEGEHTEAFF
cdr3_nt: TGTGCCAGCAGCTTGGAGGGGGAACACACTGAAGCTTTCTTT

clone_size: once
v_call: TRBV5-1
j_call: TRBJ1-1
d_call: TRBD1
cdr3_aa: CASSYGTGEMNTEAFF
cdr3_nt: TGCGCCAGCAGCTACGGGACAGGGGAGATGAACACTGAAGCTTTCTTT

clone_size: -
v_call: TRBV15
j_call: TRBJ2-7
d_call: TRBD2
cdr3_aa: CATSRDRVAGAYEQYF
cdr3_nt: TGTGCCACCAGCAGAGATCGGGTAGCGGGGGCCTACGAGCAGTACTTC

clone_size: -
v_call: TRBV7-2
j_call: TRBJ1-1
d_call: -
cdr3_aa: CASRPWTVNTEAFF
cdr3_nt: TGTGCCAGCAGACCGTGGACGGTGAACACTGAAGCTTTCTTT